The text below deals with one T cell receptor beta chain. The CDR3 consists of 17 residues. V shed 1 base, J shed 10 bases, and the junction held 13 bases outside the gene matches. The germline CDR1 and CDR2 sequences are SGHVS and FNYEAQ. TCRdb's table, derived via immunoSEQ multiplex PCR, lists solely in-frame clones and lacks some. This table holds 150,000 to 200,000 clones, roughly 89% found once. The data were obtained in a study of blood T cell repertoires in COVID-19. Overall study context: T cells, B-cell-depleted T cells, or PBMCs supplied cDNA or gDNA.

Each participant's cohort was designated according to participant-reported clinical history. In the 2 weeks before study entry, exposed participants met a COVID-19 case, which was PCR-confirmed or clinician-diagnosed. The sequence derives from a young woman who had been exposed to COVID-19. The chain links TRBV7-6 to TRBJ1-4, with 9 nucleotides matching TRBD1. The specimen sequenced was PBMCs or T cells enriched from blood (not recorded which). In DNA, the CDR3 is TGTGCCAGCAGCTTAGGGACGAACTGGGGACAGGGCTTAAAACTGTTTTTT. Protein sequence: CASSLGTNWGQGLKLFF.